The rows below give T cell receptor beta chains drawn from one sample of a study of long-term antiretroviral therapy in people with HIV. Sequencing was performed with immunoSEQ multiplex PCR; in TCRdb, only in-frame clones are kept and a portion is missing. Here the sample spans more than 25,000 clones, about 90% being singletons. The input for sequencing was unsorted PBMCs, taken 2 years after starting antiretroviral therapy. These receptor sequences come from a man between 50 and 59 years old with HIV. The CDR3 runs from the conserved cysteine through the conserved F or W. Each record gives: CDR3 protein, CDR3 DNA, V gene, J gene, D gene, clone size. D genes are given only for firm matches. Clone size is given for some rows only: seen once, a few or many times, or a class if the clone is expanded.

cdr3_aa: CASSLDREGEKLFF
cdr3_nt: TGTGCCAGCAGCCTAGACAGGGAGGGAGAAAAACTGTTTTTT
v_call: TRBV7-9
j_call: TRBJ1-4
d_call: TRBD1
clone_size: NA

cdr3_aa: CASSQAGGATEAFF
cdr3_nt: TGTGCCAGCAGCCAAGCCGGAGGGGCAACTGAAGCTTTCTTT
v_call: TRBV14
j_call: TRBJ1-1
d_call: NA
clone_size: NA

cdr3_aa: CASSAYDNEKLFF
cdr3_nt: TGTGCCAGCAGCGCCTACGATAATGAAAAACTGTTTTTT
v_call: TRBV9
j_call: TRBJ1-4
d_call: NA
clone_size: NA

cdr3_aa: CASSETGLDNEQFF
cdr3_nt: TGTGCCAGCAGCGAGACAGGGCTGGACAATGAGCAGTTCTTC
v_call: TRBV9
j_call: TRBJ2-1
d_call: TRBD1
clone_size: NA

cdr3_aa: CASSINRGYGYTF
cdr3_nt: TGTGCCAGTAGTATTAACAGGGGCTATGGCTACACCTTC
v_call: TRBV19
j_call: TRBJ1-2
d_call: TRBD1
clone_size: few

cdr3_aa: CASPGLANEQFF
cdr3_nt: TGTGCCTCCCCGGGACTAGCAAATGAGCAGTTCTTC
v_call: TRBV30
j_call: TRBJ2-1
d_call: TRBD2
clone_size: NA

cdr3_aa: CASSQGRERSPNEKLFF
cdr3_nt: TGCGCCAGCAGCCAAGGCAGGGAAAGGTCGCCTAATGAAAAACTGTTTTTT
v_call: TRBV4-1
j_call: TRBJ1-4
d_call: NA
clone_size: NA

cdr3_aa: CASKIRRAAEETQYF
cdr3_nt: TGTGCCAGCAAGATACGAAGGGCAGCTGAAGAGACCCAGTACTTC
v_call: TRBV11-2
j_call: TRBJ2-5
d_call: NA
clone_size: NA

cdr3_aa: CASSPRALDSPLHF
cdr3_nt: TGTGCCAGCAGCCCCAGGGCACTTGATTCACCCCTCCACTTT
v_call: TRBV9
j_call: TRBJ1-6
d_call: NA
clone_size: NA

cdr3_aa: CASSLFGGIGPGELFF
cdr3_nt: TGTGCCAGCAGCTTATTCGGGGGGATAGGGCCCGGGGAGCTGTTTTTT
v_call: TRBV7-2
j_call: TRBJ2-2
d_call: TRBD2
clone_size: NA

cdr3_aa: CASAPGRTSTDTQYF
cdr3_nt: TGTGCCAGCGCTCCGGGGCGGACTAGCACAGATACGCAGTATTTT
v_call: TRBV28
j_call: TRBJ2-3
d_call: NA
clone_size: once

cdr3_aa: CASRGQGSSYGYTF
cdr3_nt: TGTGCCAGCAGGGGACAGGGGAGTAGCTATGGCTACACCTTC
v_call: TRBV27
j_call: TRBJ1-2
d_call: TRBD1
clone_size: NA

cdr3_aa: CASSLAARRNIQYF
cdr3_nt: TGCGCCAGCAGCTTGGCTGCTAGAAGAAACATTCAGTACTTC
v_call: TRBV5-1
j_call: TRBJ2-4
d_call: NA
clone_size: NA

cdr3_aa: CASSLVVGSMNTEAFF
cdr3_nt: TGCGCCAGCAGCTTGGTCGTAGGGTCCATGAACACTGAAGCTTTCTTT
v_call: TRBV5-1
j_call: TRBJ1-1
d_call: NA
clone_size: NA

cdr3_aa: CASSYQGVYLNEQFF
cdr3_nt: TGTGCCAGCAGTTACCAGGGGGTCTACTTGAATGAGCAGTTCTTC
v_call: TRBV6-5
j_call: TRBJ2-1
d_call: TRBD1
clone_size: NA

cdr3_aa: CSVPLWSSTQYF
cdr3_nt: TGCAGCGTTCCCCTGTGGAGCTCGACCCAGTACTTC
v_call: TRBV29-1
j_call: TRBJ2-5
d_call: NA
clone_size: NA

cdr3_aa: CASSLGLYMRSEQFF
cdr3_nt: TGCGCCAGCAGCTTGGGGCTATATATGAGAAGTGAGCAGTTCTTC
v_call: TRBV5-1
j_call: TRBJ2-1
d_call: NA
clone_size: once

cdr3_aa: CASSLWTMNTGELFF
cdr3_nt: TGTGCCAGCAGCCTTTGGACGATGAACACCGGGGAGCTGTTTTTT
v_call: TRBV6-1
j_call: TRBJ2-2
d_call: NA
clone_size: NA

cdr3_aa: CASSYNTGGDNEQFF
cdr3_nt: TGTGCCAGCAGTTACAATACAGGGGGGGACAATGAGCAGTTCTTC
v_call: TRBV6-5
j_call: TRBJ2-1
d_call: NA
clone_size: NA

cdr3_aa: CASSLGSAGAYEQYF
cdr3_nt: TGTGCCAGCAGCTTAGGATCGGCAGGGGCATACGAGCAGTACTTC
v_call: TRBV11-2
j_call: TRBJ2-7
d_call: NA
clone_size: NA

cdr3_aa: CASGLVSLGRTYTGELFF
cdr3_nt: TGTGCTAGTGGTTTGGTATCTTTGGGCCGAACGTACACCGGGGAGCTGTTTTTT
v_call: TRBV12-5
j_call: TRBJ2-2
d_call: NA
clone_size: NA

cdr3_aa: CASSRALMEPQHF
cdr3_nt: TGTGCCAGCAGCCGGGCGTTAATGGAGCCCCAGCATTTT
v_call: TRBV7-9
j_call: TRBJ1-5
d_call: NA
clone_size: few

cdr3_aa: CASSSGDRVWFEQYF
cdr3_nt: TGTGCCAGCAGTTCAGGGGACAGGGTTTGGTTCGAGCAGTACTTC
v_call: TRBV27
j_call: TRBJ2-7
d_call: TRBD1
clone_size: NA

cdr3_aa: CASSQEPVAGGLLPVDEQFF
cdr3_nt: TGCGCCAGCAGCCAAGAGCCGGTAGCGGGAGGGCTCCTCCCTGTAGATGAGCAGTTCTTC
v_call: TRBV4-3
j_call: TRBJ2-1
d_call: TRBD2
clone_size: NA

cdr3_aa: CAISVGTITDTQYF
cdr3_nt: TGTGCCATCAGTGTGGGGACTATCACAGATACGCAGTATTTT
v_call: TRBV10-3
j_call: TRBJ2-3
d_call: TRBD2
clone_size: NA

cdr3_aa: CASSLATQGTNEKLFF
cdr3_nt: TGTGCCAGCAGTTTAGCCACGCAGGGGACTAATGAAAAACTGTTTTTT
v_call: TRBV28
j_call: TRBJ1-4
d_call: NA
clone_size: NA

cdr3_aa: CATSSTGWGGNTEAFF
cdr3_nt: TGTGCCACCAGCAGTACAGGTTGGGGAGGGAACACTGAAGCTTTCTTT
v_call: TRBV15
j_call: TRBJ1-1
d_call: NA
clone_size: NA

cdr3_aa: CASSSPGQSYEQYF
cdr3_nt: TGTGCCAGCAGTTCGCCGGGACAATCCTACGAGCAGTACTTC
v_call: TRBV27
j_call: TRBJ2-7
d_call: NA
clone_size: NA

cdr3_aa: CAWSVPNYGYTF
cdr3_nt: TGTGCCTGGAGTGTACCTAACTATGGCTACACCTTC
v_call: TRBV30
j_call: TRBJ1-2
d_call: NA
clone_size: few

cdr3_aa: CASSSGQYTEAFF
cdr3_nt: TGTGCCAGCAGTTCCGGACAATACACTGAAGCTTTCTTT
v_call: TRBV6-5
j_call: TRBJ1-1
d_call: NA
clone_size: NA

cdr3_aa: CASSDPTDTQYF
cdr3_nt: TGCGCCAGCAGTGACCCTACAGATACGCAGTATTTT
v_call: TRBV10-1
j_call: TRBJ2-3
d_call: NA
clone_size: NA

cdr3_aa: CASSIKVVGFTYNEQFF
cdr3_nt: TGTGCCAGTAGTATCAAAGTTGTAGGGTTTACCTACAATGAGCAGTTCTTC
v_call: TRBV19
j_call: TRBJ2-1
d_call: NA
clone_size: NA

cdr3_aa: CSVGGGLANEQFF
cdr3_nt: TGCAGCGTTGGTGGCGGGCTGGCCAATGAGCAGTTCTTC
v_call: TRBV29-1
j_call: TRBJ2-1
d_call: NA
clone_size: NA

cdr3_aa: CASSQDPGANTEAFF
cdr3_nt: TGCGCCAGCAGCCAAGATCCGGGGGCGAACACTGAAGCTTTCTTT
v_call: TRBV4-3
j_call: TRBJ1-1
d_call: NA
clone_size: NA

cdr3_aa: CASSTTSGKWVEQFF
cdr3_nt: TGTGCCAGCAGCACAACTAGCGGGAAATGGGTTGAGCAGTTCTTC
v_call: TRBV9
j_call: TRBJ2-1
d_call: TRBD2
clone_size: NA

cdr3_aa: CASSQRTSGGGRGVDEQFF
cdr3_nt: TGCGCCAGCAGCCAAAGGACTAGCGGGGGGGGCCGAGGAGTCGATGAGCAGTTCTTC
v_call: TRBV4-1
j_call: TRBJ2-1
d_call: TRBD2
clone_size: NA